The sequence of this TCR beta chain was determined in a study of regulatory T cells in long-lasting Graves disease. Researchers made TCR beta libraries by using iRepertoire HTBI primers and running Arm-PCR on CDR3 regions. A single record per CDR3 protein comes from TCRdb applying MiXCR to the multiplex PCR reads. The table lists 550,000 to 700,000 distinct CDR3 sequences, more than 15% of them singletons. Germline CDR1 MDHEN, CDR2 SYDVKM. V shed 5 bases and J 3 bases; nucleotides not matched to a gene: 6. The CDR3 extends over 15 amino acids. Time point of the sample: newly diagnosed GD, antithyroid drugs for less than 3 months. PBMC RNA was the source of the TCR library. This clonotype was detected many times. The data were also submitted as part of a second study, on T cells in Graves' hyperthyroidism and ophthalmopathy. From that paper: Ophthalmopathy cases were set apart from stable hyperthyroidism by a 13 V-J model.

The sample in question was peripheral blood mononuclear cells (PBMCs), obtained at new diagnosis, from a patient treated with antithyroid drugs. The rearrangement links TRBV28 to TRBJ2-7; 11 positions agree with TRBD2. The TCR was taken from a man aged 18 to 29 with Graves disease. This chain's CDR3 is CASSPGTSGYYEQYF. The CDR3 nucleotides are TGTGCCAGCAGTCCCGGGACTAGCGGATACTACGAGCAGTACTTC.